This TCR beta chain was observed in a study of T cell clonotyping in hematopoietic cell transplantation. Study conclusions and caveats: Pathologically expanded recipient clonotypes increased progressively from day 30 to day 180 as diversity fell. Without cell sorting, CD4 versus CD8 contributions remain unresolved.

Concerning this clone itself: No antigen is known for it.

Trimming stripped 6 bases from V and 5 bases from J, with 14 bases between. The CDR3 has 13 residues. Germline V gene data show CDR1 as SGHDT and CDR2 as YYEEEE. Clones were sequenced by immunoSEQ multiplex PCR, and TCRdb holds only the in-frame ones, with some missing. The repertoire holds 15,000 to 20,000 clones, with approximately 85% as singletons. Time point given: recipient sample about 28 days before transplant, after cytoreduction. Blood collection times were about day -28 and days 30, 100, 180 posttransplant. The source is a man aged 45-65 years with acute myeloid leukemia. Some clones in this sample may be carry-over from other donors' samples. The material was peripheral blood mononuclear cells, obtained before stem cell transplant. The chain has TRBV5-6 and TRBJ1-1, with D uncertain. CDR3: CASTPTGLTEAFF. The CDR3 DNA sequence: TGTGCCAGCACCCCCACGGGGTTAACTGAAGCTTTCTTT. The full variable domain, rest sourced from reference TRBV5-6 and TRBJ1-1, is DAGVTQSPTHLIKTRGQQVTLRCSPKSGHDTVSWYQQALGQGPQFIFQYYEEEERQRGNFPDRFSGHQFPNYSSELNVNALLLGDSALYLCASTPTGLTEAFFGQGTRLTVV.